This is a list of T cell receptor beta chains from one sample in a study of human T cells and chemical hapten exposure. TCRdb reanalysed the RACE reads using MiXCR and keeps one entry per CDR3 protein. The repertoire consists of around 300,000 distinct CDR3 sequences, with 5% to 6.5% occurring once and the leading ten covering over 7%. Sequenced material: whole blood, taken in connection with sensitization to the hapten diphenylcyclopropenone (DPC). These receptors all come from a woman aged 18 to 35 with alopecia areata. Some clones in this sample may be carry-over from other donors' samples. The CDR3 runs from the conserved cysteine through the conserved F or W. Each record gives: D gene, V gene, clone size, J gene, CDR3 length, CDR3 DNA, CDR3 protein. D genes are given only for firm matches. Rows may omit the clone size; those that give it use once, few, many or a size class.

>.|TRBV4-3|few|TRBJ2-1|16
TGCGCCAGCAGCCAAGATCTGGCAGGAGATTACAATGAGCAGTTCTTC
CASSQDLAGDYNEQFF
>.|TRBV28|.|TRBJ1-4|12
TGTGCCAGCGGGGACGGTAATGAGAAACTGTTTTTT
CASGDGNEKLFF
>.|TRBV3-1|few|TRBJ2-5|15
TGTGCCAGCAGCCAAGAAGGGACTGGGCGGGGGACCCAGTACTTC
CASSQEGTGRGTQYF
>.|TRBV20-1|many|TRBJ1-1|15
TGCAGTGCTCCAGACCCAACAGGGCCGGGCACTGAAGCTTTCTTT
CSAPDPTGPGTEAFF
>TRBD2|TRBV20-1|many|TRBJ2-1|15
TGCAGTGCTAGAGATTTAGCGGGGGGGACAAATGAGCAGTTCTTC
CSARDLAGGTNEQFF
>TRBD1|TRBV20-1|many|TRBJ1-1|15
TGCAGTGCTAGAGATCCCGGGACAGCGAACACTGAAGCTTTCTTT
CSARDPGTANTEAFF
>.|TRBV5-1|.|TRBJ1-1|14
TGCGCCAGCAGCCCTTCCTCAGAGAACACTGAAGCTTTCTTT
CASSPSSENTEAFF
>.|TRBV20-1|many|TRBJ1-3|14
TGCAGTGCTAGAAGGACCCACTCTGGAAACACCATATATTTT
CSARRTHSGNTIYF
>.|TRBV27|.|TRBJ1-2|14
TGTGCCAGCAGGCCCCATGGGGACGGCTATGGCTACACCTTC
CASRPHGDGYGYTF
>TRBD2|TRBV5-1|.|TRBJ2-3|17
TGCGCCAGCAGCTTGGAGCCTGCGGGGGGCGTCACAGATACGCAGTATTTT
CASSLEPAGGVTDTQYF